What follows are 21 T cell receptor beta chains derived from one specimen sequenced in a study of blood T cell repertoires in COVID-19. Sequenced by immunoSEQ multiplex PCR; TCRdb stores in-frame clones only, minus some. The sample carries about 300,000 clones, 86% recorded once. The sequencing input was peripheral blood. The receptors derive from a woman between 50 and 59 years old with acute or convalescent COVID-19.

The rearrangement uses TRBV18 and TRBJ2-3; 11 nucleotides line up with TRBD2. The CDR3 runs 16 residues. From germline, CDR1 is KGHSH and CDR2 LQKENI. Unmatched junction bases numbered 8, after V lost 3 bases and J lost 6 bases. CDR3 DNA sequence: TGTGCCAGCTCACCCATACTAGCGGGAGCCCCTGATACGCAGTATTTT. The encoded protein is CASSPILAGAPDTQYF.

The chain couples TRBV6-2 or TRBV6-3 to TRBJ1-2; D uncertain. V dropped 0 bases and J dropped 5 bases, with 4 bases sitting between them. The length of the CDR3 is 12 residues. CDR1 is MNHEY and CDR2 is SVGEGT in the germline V gene. CDR3 residues: CASSYSAYGYTF. The CDR3 nucleotides read TGTGCCAGCAGTTACTCCGCGTATGGCTACACCTTC.

The chain has TRBV30 and TRBJ1-5; 7 positions match TRBD1. The germline V gene encodes CDR1 GTSNPN and CDR2 SVGIG (reference sequence). J gave up 3 bases and V 2 bases, and 13 bases lay outside the gene matches. This CDR3 is 17 amino acids long. The CDR3 region is CAWSMTGNVRPNQPQHF. The CDR3 DNA reads TGTGCCTGGAGTATGACAGGGAACGTAAGACCCAATCAGCCCCAGCATTTT.

A single count supports this clone. This is likely a read error, given that the CDR3 carries no conserved phenylalanine or tryptophan at its end. No DNA is shown, since the ends of the CDR3 on it are uncertain; the CDR3 is the one TCRdb lists. The chain links TRBV2 to TRBJ2-4; TRBD2, the table's D call, lacks a check against the DNA. The germline V gene encodes CDR1 SNHLY and CDR2 FYNNEI. From its first to its last residue, the CDR3 has 9 amino acids. CDR3 protein: CASSDPPSN.

The rearrangement links TRBV19 to TRBJ1-3; possibly TRBD1 for D (5 bases). This CDR3 contains 17 residues. Germline CDR1 reads LNHDA; CDR2 reads SQIVND (reference sequence). Trimming removed 4 bases at V and 0 bases at J, with 16 bases between. CDR3 DNA sequence: TGTGCCAGTAGTAAGTTTCTGGACACAACCTCTGGAAACACCATATATTTT. The encoded protein is CASSKFLDTTSGNTIYF.

This chain uses TRBV19 with TRBJ1-2; 7 nucleotides match TRBD1. The length of the CDR3 is 13 residues. The germline V gene has CDR1 LNHDA and CDR2 SQIVND (reference sequence). J was trimmed by 4 bases and V by 5 bases; bases with no gene match: 4. CDR3 DNA: TGTGCCAGTAGTTTGGACAGGCTCTATGGCTACACCTTC. Protein: CASSLDRLYGYTF.

V usage is TRBV21-1 and J usage is TRBJ1-5. TRBV21-1 is a pseudogene. CDR3 length: 19 residues. CDR3 bases: TGTGCCAGCAGCCCCACCCCCCCGGCGGAGGACGGGCACAATCAGCCCCAGCATTTT. Translated: CASSPTPPAEDGHNQPQHF.

The gene calls are TRBV4-1 and TRBJ1-3; D unresolved. Germline-derived CDR1 and CDR2 are MGHRA and YSYEKL. The CDR3 spans 13 residues. V was shortened by 7 bases and J by 0 bases, with 7 bases between the two germline ends. CDR3 DNA: TGCGCCAGCACTCCAGACTCTGGAAACACCATATATTTT. Residues: CASTPDSGNTIYF.

This chain uses TRBV3-1 (or the pseudogene TRBV3-2) with TRBJ1-1; D is possibly TRBD1 (6 bases). Deletions cut 2 bases from V and 1 base from J, with 11 bases between. The CDR3 is 15 amino acids. Germline lookup yields CDR1 LGHDT and CDR2 YNNKEL (reference sequence). CDR3 residues: CASSQRTDRNTEAFF. CDR3 nucleotides: TGTGCCAGCAGCCAAAGGACAGATCGGAACACTGAAGCTTTCTTT.

V and J are TRBV7-3 and TRBJ2-1; 7 bases match TRBD2. The CDR3 has 15 amino acids. Germline V lookup: CDR1 SGHTA, CDR2 FQGTGA. With 2 bases clipped from V and 7 bases from J, the junction kept 8 bases outside the gene matches. The DNA for the CDR3 is TGTGCCAGCAGCTTAGCGGCGATCGGGAGGAATGAGCAGTTCTTC. The encoded protein is CASSLAAIGRNEQFF.

This clone was found once. The chain is built from TRBV2 and TRBJ2-1; 14 bases match TRBD2. The germline V gene has CDR1 SNHLY and CDR2 FYNNEI. The J segment lost 7 bases and the V segment lost 8 bases, leaving 1 base of the junction unmatched. The CDR3 sequence is 13 residues long. The DNA of the CDR3 is TGTGCCAGCGGGACTAGCGGGAGTAATGAGCAGTTCTTC. It specifies CASGTSGSNEQFF.

CDR3 amino acids: CASSLRDRAGGYTF. CDR3 DNA: TGTGCCAGTAGTCTCCGGGACAGGGCAGGCGGCTACACCTTC. The rearrangement joins TRBV19 to TRBJ1-2; 9 bases fit TRBD1. The germline V gene encodes CDR1 LNHDA and CDR2 SQIVND (reference sequence). This CDR3 has 14 residues. With 5 bases clipped from V and 8 bases from J, the junction kept 9 bases outside the gene matches.

The CDR3 sequence: CASSLEQYQETQYF. In DNA, the CDR3 is TGTGCCAGCAGCTTAGAACAATACCAAGAGACCCAGTACTTC. The rearrangement links TRBV7-9 to TRBJ2-5; no definite D call. CDR1 and CDR2 from the germline V gene are SEHNR and FQNEAQ (reference sequence). Trimming took off 1 base at V and 0 bases at J, with 6 bases between the two ends. The CDR3 is 14 residues long.

The CDR3 spells CASSSSGGEQYF. The CDR3 DNA is TGTGCCAGCAGCTCCTCAGGGGGCGAGCAGTACTTC. The chain is built from TRBV7-9 and TRBJ2-7, with 7 bases matching TRBD1. Per germline, CDR1 SEHNR and CDR2 FQNEAQ (reference sequence). The CDR3 loop spans 12 amino acids. Unmatched junction bases numbered 3, after V lost 4 bases and J lost 6 bases. The whole variable domain, filled in from reference TRBV7-9 and TRBJ2-7, reads DTGVSQNPRHKITKRGQNVTFRCDPISEHNRLYWYRQTLGQGPEFLTYFQNEAQLEKSRLLSDRFSAERPKGSFSTLEIQRTEQGDSAMYLCASSSSGGEQYFGPGTRLTVT.

V usage is TRBV7-9 and J usage is TRBJ2-3; 8 bases are shared with TRBD2. The CDR3 totals 12 residues. The ends lost 1 base at V and 12 bases at J; junction bases unmatched: 3. The V gene's germline CDR1 is SEHNR and CDR2 FQNEAQ (reference sequence). CDR3 nucleotides: TGTGCCAGCAGCTTAGGGACTAGCAATCAGTATTTT. It specifies CASSLGTSNQYF.

This clone showed up just a few times. The chain links TRBV7-9 to TRBJ1-4; possible D gene TRBD1, 5 bases. The V and J ends lost 5 bases and 3 bases respectively, with 13 bases between them. The CDR3 spans 15 residues. CDR1 SEHNR and CDR2 FQNEAQ come from the germline V gene (reference sequence). The CDR3 nucleotides are TGTGCCAGCAGCCAACGCGGGGCAGCTAATGAAAAACTGTTTTTT. It encodes CASSQRGAANEKLFF.

This clone came up a few times. This sequence joins TRBV28 and TRBJ2-7; D is unresolved. Between the trimmed V and J ends, which lost 5 bases and 3 bases, there was a span of 14 bases. The germline gives CDR1 MDHEN, CDR2 SYDVKM. This CDR3 is 14 amino acids long. This CDR3 is CASSLGATLYEQYF. In DNA, the CDR3 is TGTGCCAGCAGTCTAGGTGCCACCCTCTACGAGCAGTACTTC.

This clone appeared once. This rearrangement joins TRBV28 to TRBJ2-7, with D possibly being TRBD1 (5 bases). Germline V CDR1 and CDR2: MDHEN, SYDVKM. CDR3 length: 14 residues. V shed 7 bases and J shed 3 bases, with 16 bases lying between them. The CDR3 sequence: CASTPGATRYEQYF. The DNA for the CDR3 is TGTGCCAGCACCCCTGGGGCGACCCGCTACGAGCAGTACTTC.

This rearrangement joins TRBV5-1 to TRBJ2-5, with TRBD2 matching 12 bases. The CDR3 totals 16 residues. The germline V gene encodes CDR1 SGHRS and CDR2 YFSETQ. Trimming removed 4 bases from V and 2 bases from J; junction bases left unmatched: 6. The CDR3 sequence is CASSVRTSGIQETQYF. The CDR3 bases are TGCGCCAGCAGCGTCCGGACTAGCGGGATTCAAGAGACCCAGTACTTC.

This chain links TRBV19 with TRBJ1-1; TRBD1 aligns across 8 bases. V lost 9 bases and J lost 4; bases outside the gene matches: 22. The CDR3 covers 18 residues. Germline CDR1 and CDR2: LNHDA and SQIVND (reference sequence). As DNA, the CDR3 is TGTGCCAGCCTTCCCTTGCGGGCGATACAGGGGGGAATCACTGAAGCTTTCTTT. Encoded protein: CASLPLRAIQGGITEAFF.

This sequence joins TRBV4-1 and TRBJ1-1; D is ambiguous. Trimming removed 4 bases at V and 1 base at J, with 7 bases between. CDR1 and CDR2 from the germline V gene are MGHRA and YSYEKL. CDR3 length: 13 amino acids. The CDR3 DNA reads TGCGCCAGCAGCCTTTCGGGGAACACTGAAGCTTTCTTT. Translated: CASSLSGNTEAFF.